The 10 T cell receptor beta chains reported below all come from one sample, sequenced in a study of blood T cells in healthy people across ages. With a J-beta primer mix and a sample-barcoded 5' primer, a second PCR ran 7 to 11 cycles. TCRdb re-called the 5' RACE reads with MiXCR, one entry per CDR3 protein. The repertoire holds about 1.8 million distinct CDR3 sequences, with around 50% as singletons. The sequenced sample was blood. The receptors originated from a woman in her forties in good health.

The genes are TRBV7-2 and TRBJ2-5; 8 bases agree with TRBD2. This CDR3 is built from 15 residues. V lost 2 bases to trimming and J lost 5 bases; unmatched junction nucleotides: 7. Germline values: CDR1 SGHTA, CDR2 FQGNSA. Here the CDR3 DNA reads TGTGCCAGCAGCTTAATTTCGGGGGGGCCGGAGACCCAGTACTTC. Protein: CASSLISGGPETQYF.

The genes are TRBV9 and TRBJ2-1, with TRBD1 as a possible D gene (7 bases). The germline V gene encodes CDR1 SGDLS and CDR2 YYNGEE. Trimming shortened V by 0 bases and J by 8 bases, and 12 bases separated the two germline ends. The CDR3 is 14 amino acids. In DNA, the CDR3 is TGTGCCAGCAGCGTAGAGGGCGGGACAGATGAGCAGTTCTTC. Its protein product is CASSVEGGTDEQFF.

This chain joins TRBV7-9 and TRBJ1-4; 7 positions agree with TRBD1. The ends lost 5 bases at V and 0 bases at J; junction bases unmatched: 6. Germline V gives CDR1 SEHNR, CDR2 FQNEAQ (reference sequence). This CDR3 is built from 16 residues. The DNA of the CDR3 is TGTGCCAGCAGCCTAACAGGGGAAGCAACTAATGAAAAACTGTTTTTT. Amino acids: CASSLTGEATNEKLFF.

The count of this clonotype is one. The chain joins TRBV20-1 to TRBJ1-2; TRBD1 agrees at 12 bases. Germline V gene lookup returns CDR1 DFQATT and CDR2 SNEGSKA (reference sequence). The ends lost 7 bases at V and 8 bases at J; junction bases unmatched: 14. The CDR3 extends over 15 amino acids. The CDR3 coding sequence is TGCAGTGTGTATAGACCGGGACAGGGGGCGCGAGGCTACACCTTC. Translating gives CSVYRPGQGARGYTF.

V gene TRBV24-1 combines with J gene TRBJ2-3, with TRBD2 identical over 15 bases. V dropped 5 bases and J dropped 0; count of bases not matched to a gene: 8. Germline V gives CDR1 KGHDR, CDR2 SFDVKD. This CDR3 has 19 residues. CDR3 region: CATSGYGLAGGTSTDTQYF. The CDR3 nucleotides read TGTGCCACCAGTGGCTACGGACTAGCGGGGGGGACTAGCACAGATACGCAGTATTTT.

The CDR3 loop reads CSVASGDTGELFF. The CDR3 region has the DNA TGCAGCGTTGCTAGCGGGGACACCGGGGAGCTGTTTTTT. The rearrangement uses TRBV29-1 and TRBJ2-2, with 9 bases matching TRBD2. The CDR3 has 13 residues. Germline V gives CDR1 SQVTM, CDR2 ANQGSEA. V lost 4 bases, J lost 3 bases, and 0 bases stayed unmatched.

The chain has TRBV20-1 and TRBJ1-1; D remains ambiguous. From germline, CDR1 is DFQATT and CDR2 SNEGSKA (reference sequence). This CDR3 region has 13 residues. V was clipped by 2 bases and J by 4 bases, with 11 bases between them. The CDR3 spells CSARNLFGTEAFF. The CDR3 nucleotides are TGCAGTGCTAGAAACCTTTTCGGCACTGAAGCTTTCTTT.

The chain carries TRBV4-1 and TRBJ2-2, with D possibly being TRBD2 (5 bases). CDR1 MGHRA and CDR2 YSYEKL come from the germline V gene. Trimming took off 0 bases at V and 6 bases at J, with 5 bases between the two ends. The CDR3 is 13 amino acids. CDR3 region: CASSQERAGELFF. CDR3 DNA sequence: TGCGCCAGCAGCCAAGAGCGGGCCGGGGAGCTGTTTTTT.

The chain combines TRBV4-3 with TRBJ2-7; 9 bases line up with TRBD1. Trimming removed 1 base from V and 3 bases from J; junction bases left unmatched: 10. CDR3 length equals 17 residues. Looked up from germline, CDR1 is LGHNA and CDR2 is YSLEER. DNA for the CDR3: TGCGCCAGCAGCCAAGCGTTGACCGGGACAGGGAACTACGAGCAGTACTTC. This codes for CASSQALTGTGNYEQYF.

In nucleotides, the CDR3 is TGCGCCAGCAGCTTACAAATGTCCGGGACAGGGGGATGGTTGGGCACAGATACGCAGTATTTT. Translated: CASSLQMSGTGGWLGTDTQYF. The chain recombines TRBV5-1 with TRBJ2-3; 11 bases line up with TRBD1. The germline V gene has CDR1 SGHRS and CDR2 YFSETQ. With V trimmed by 2 bases and J by 1 base, 18 bases remained unmatched. This CDR3 has 21 amino acids.